Listed below are T cell receptor beta chains from one sample, sequenced in a study of Graves' ophthalmopathy and Graves' hyperthyroidism. TCRdb re-called the multiplex PCR reads with MiXCR, one entry per CDR3 protein. The top ten clones hold roughly an eighth of a sample with approximately 330,000 distinct CDR3 sequences, 17% of them seen once. The specimen was peripheral blood. These receptors were obtained from an adult man with Graves' ophthalmopathy. The CDR3 runs from the conserved cysteine through the conserved F or W. Each record gives: clone size, V gene, J gene, D gene, CDR3 protein, CDR3 DNA. D genes are given only for firm matches. The size entry is marked missing in some rows and otherwise reads once, few, many or a size class.

few	TRBV11-2	TRBJ2-7	-	CASSLFLRNRPRVHEQYF	TGTGCCAGCAGCTTATTTCTCCGGAACAGGCCGCGAGTACACGAGCAGTACTTC
many	TRBV6-2/TRBV6-3	TRBJ2-5	-	CASSSRRETQYF	TGTGCCAGCAGTTCTCGACGGGAGACCCAGTACTTC
many	TRBV12-3/TRBV12-4	TRBJ2-2	TRBD2	CASSGLAGGLTGELFF	TGTGCCAGCAGTGGACTAGCGGGGGGGCTTACCGGGGAGCTGTTTTTT
many	TRBV4-2	TRBJ2-4	-	CASSQDPGSENIQYF	TGTGCCAGCAGCCAAGATCCGGGTAGCGAGAACATTCAGTACTTC
many	TRBV12-3/TRBV12-4	TRBJ2-5	-	CASRPTSTETQYF	TGTGCCAGCAGGCCTACTAGCACAGAGACCCAGTACTTC
-	TRBV6-2/TRBV6-3	TRBJ2-7	-	CASSSPQSSYEQYF	TGTGCCAGCAGTTCGCCCCAAAGCTCCTACGAGCAGTACTTC
many	TRBV10-3	TRBJ1-6	TRBD1	CAISELGDRDSPLHF	TGTGCCATCAGTGAGTTGGGAGACAGGGATTCACCCCTCCACTTT
many	TRBV7-9	TRBJ2-5	TRBD2	CASSLSILAGDETQYF	TGTGCCAGCAGCTTATCGATACTAGCGGGGGATGAGACCCAGTACTTC
many	TRBV7-6	TRBJ2-3	-	CASSYQDGGDTQYF	TGTGCCAGCAGCTACCAGGACGGTGGGGATACGCAGTATTTT
many	TRBV18	TRBJ1-1	-	CASSPRDMKNTEAFF	TGTGCCAGCTCACCGAGGGACATGAAGAACACTGAAGCTTTCTTT
many	TRBV15	TRBJ2-7	-	CATSSGLTGLYEQYF	TGTGCCACCAGCTCCGGACTAACGGGATTATACGAGCAGTACTTC
many	TRBV4-1	TRBJ2-7	TRBD1	CASSQGYRGTYEQYF	TGCGCCAGCAGCCAAGGGTACAGGGGAACCTACGAGCAGTACTTC
many	TRBV19	TRBJ1-1	-	CASSKLPGAGNTEAFF	TGTGCCAGTAGTAAACTTCCGGGGGCTGGGAACACTGAAGCTTTCTTT
many	TRBV19	TRBJ1-2	-	CASREAGGYTF	TGTGCCAGTCGTGAGGCCGGGGGCTACACCTTC
-	TRBV7-8	TRBJ2-5	-	CASSKSGIQETQYF	TGTGCCAGCAGCAAGAGTGGAATCCAAGAGACCCAGTACTTC
few	TRBV10-3	TRBJ1-2	-	CAIGARATGGYTF	TGTGCCATCGGCGCGCGGGCAACGGGCGGCTACACCTTC
many	TRBV7-2	TRBJ1-3	-	CASSLQDLDGNTIYF	TGTGCCAGCAGCTTACAAGACTTGGACGGAAACACCATATATTTT
many	TRBV20-1	TRBJ2-5	-	CSASLVETQYF	TGCAGTGCTAGCCTGGTGGAGACCCAGTACTTC
once	TRBV6-5	TRBJ2-7	TRBD2	CASSYSTGLAVSYEQYF	TGTGCCAGCAGTTACAGTACGGGACTAGCGGTCTCCTACGAGCAGTACTTC
many	TRBV30	TRBJ2-5	TRBD1	CAWSHRGQETQYF	TGTGCCTGGAGTCACAGGGGGCAAGAGACCCAGTACTTC
-	TRBV28	TRBJ1-1	-	CASSLMPHTEAFF	TGTGCCAGCAGTTTAATGCCCCACACTGAAGCTTTCTTT
-	TRBV27	TRBJ1-1	-	CASSSAGKMNTEAFF	TGTGCCAGCAGTTCAGCAGGCAAGATGAACACTGAAGCTTTCTTT
-	TRBV28	TRBJ1-1	-	CASSPYGQSNTETFF	TGTGCCAGCAGTCCCTATGGCCAGTCGAACACTGAAACTTTCTTT
many	TRBV5-1	TRBJ2-5	TRBD1	CASSFGTGAETQYF	TGCGCCAGCAGCTTCGGGACAGGGGCAGAGACCCAGTACTTC
many	TRBV12-3/TRBV12-4	TRBJ2-7	-	CASSFGTRGYEQYF	TGTGCCAGCAGTTTCGGAACCCGGGGCTACGAGCAGTACTTC
many	TRBV7-9	TRBJ1-2	-	CASSLAGTPLGYTF	TGTGCCAGCAGCTTAGCCGGGACACCCTTAGGCTACACCTTC
many	TRBV5-1	TRBJ2-7	TRBD2	CASSLEGTSGSTTYEQYF	TGCGCCAGCAGCTTGGAGGGTACTAGCGGGAGTACTACCTACGAGCAGTACTTC
-	TRBV18	TRBJ1-5	-	CASSLRADYCNQPQHF	TGTGCCAGCTCACTCAGGGCGGACTATTGCAATCAGCCCCAGCATTTT
many	TRBV10-3	TRBJ1-3	TRBD1	CAIRADRDGDTIYF	TGTGCCATCAGAGCGGACAGGGATGGCGACACCATATATTTT
few	TRBV11-2	TRBJ2-2	-	CASSFLSGAGTGELFF	TGTGCCAGCAGCTTTCTCTCGGGGGCGGGCACCGGGGAGCTGTTTTTT
-	TRBV7-2	TRBJ2-7	-	CASSLGGGGNEQYF	TGTGCCAGCAGCTTAGGGGGAGGGGGCAACGAGCAGTACTTC
-	TRBV6-2/TRBV6-3	TRBJ1-6	-	CASNLSAERAGPLHF	TGTGCCAGCAACCTTTCGGCGGAGCGAGCGGGGCCCCTCCACTTT
many	TRBV28	TRBJ2-7	TRBD1	CASSYTGTGFYEQYF	TGTGCCAGCAGCTATACCGGGACAGGGTTCTACGAGCAGTACTTC
many	TRBV19	TRBJ2-2	-	CARYMDSSTGELFF	TGTGCCAGGTACATGGACAGTTCGACCGGGGAGTTGTTTTTT
many	TRBV9	TRBJ2-7	TRBD1	CASSARGQGNEQYF	TGTGCCAGCAGCGCAAGGGGACAGGGTAACGAGCAGTACTTC
few	TRBV12-3/TRBV12-4	TRBJ2-7	TRBD2	CASSSPTSGFYEQYF	TGTGCCAGCAGTTCACCGACTAGCGGTTTCTACGAGCAGTACTTC
many	TRBV6-5	TRBJ1-6	-	CASSYKQVLDINSPLHF	TGTGCCAGCAGTTACAAACAGGTTCTCGATATTAATTCACCCCTCCACTTT
many	TRBV13	TRBJ2-3	-	CASSLRGGFHTQYF	TGTGCCAGCAGCTTAAGAGGGGGATTCCATACGCAGTATTTT
many	TRBV3-1	TRBJ1-3	TRBD1	CASLGTASGNTIYF	TGTGCCAGCCTCGGGACAGCCTCTGGAAACACCATATATTTT
many	TRBV20-1	TRBJ2-7	-	CSARDSRQGNTYEQYF	TGCAGTGCTAGAGATTCTCGCCAGGGAAACACCTACGAGCAGTACTTC
many	TRBV27	TRBJ2-7	TRBD1	CASSLLPRDRGHEQYF	TGTGCCAGCAGTCTTCTGCCCCGGGACAGGGGCCACGAGCAGTACTTC
many	TRBV29-1	TRBJ2-5	-	CSADNQGETQYF	TGCAGCGCTGATAACCAGGGGGAGACCCAGTACTTC
-	TRBV6-1	TRBJ2-7	TRBD2	CASKLTSSLSYEQYF	TGTGCCAGCAAACTGACTAGCTCCCTTTCTTACGAGCAGTACTTC
many	TRBV6-5	TRBJ1-2	TRBD1	CASSSPLTGGFYGYTF	TGTGCCAGCAGTTCCCCACTGACAGGGGGCTTCTATGGCTACACCTTC
-	TRBV27	TRBJ1-2	-	CASSLSRRNHGYTF	TGTGCCAGCAGTTTATCGCGGCGGAATCATGGCTACACCTTC
many	TRBV5-1	TRBJ2-7	-	CASSLDTASRGYEQYF	TGCGCCAGCAGCTTGGATACGGCTTCAAGAGGTTACGAGCAGTACTTC
many	TRBV5-1	TRBJ1-1	-	CASSLNPMDSNTEAFF	TGCGCCAGCAGCTTGAATCCCATGGACTCGAACACTGAAGCTTTCTTT
many	TRBV6-2/TRBV6-3	TRBJ1-3	TRBD1	CASSPGQRISGNTIYF	TGTGCCAGCAGCCCGGGACAGAGAATCTCTGGAAACACCATATATTTT
many	TRBV30	TRBJ1-5	-	CAWSHKGNQPQHF	TGTGCCTGGAGTCACAAGGGCAATCAGCCCCAGCATTTT
many	TRBV6-5	TRBJ2-2	-	CASSYMMELFF	TGTGCCAGCAGTTACATGATGGAGCTGTTTTTT
many	TRBV6-5	TRBJ1-2	TRBD1	CASMTPRQGVYGYTF	TGTGCCAGCATGACTCCGAGACAGGGGGTTTATGGCTACACCTTC
many	TRBV19	TRBJ1-1	-	CASRAGFSSFF	TGTGCCAGTAGGGCAGGGTTCTCGAGTTTCTTT
many	TRBV5-1	TRBJ1-6	-	CASRQDSRDDLALHF	TGCGCCAGCAGGCAAGACAGCCGCGATGATTTAGCCCTCCACTTT
many	TRBV20-1	TRBJ1-3	TRBD1	CSAEGTVRNTIYF	TGCAGTGCTGAGGGGACAGTCAGAAACACCATATATTTT